Here is one T cell receptor (beta chain) with its context. TCRdb keeps only in-frame clones here, not all; method: immunoSEQ multiplex PCR. There are around 42,000 clones in the sample; approximately 92% occur only once, and roughly 0.5% lies in the top ten. This sample was included in a study of T cell changes during pregnancy in multiple sclerosis. Germline assignment: CDR1 SGHTA and CDR2 FQGNSA. The CDR3 has 15 amino acids. V lost 4 bases and J lost 2, with 12 bases in between. Sequences were derived from CD4+ T cells from peripheral blood mononuclear cells, sampled in the second trimester of pregnancy. The TCR sequence derives from a female donor in good health, enrolled as a control in a pregnancy study. The chain joins TRBV7-2 to TRBJ2-1, with D maybe TRBD2 (6 bases). The CDR3 region has the DNA TGTGCCAGCAGCTCCGGGGGAGTCACCTACAATGAGCAGTTCTTC. Its translation is CASSSGGVTYNEQFF.